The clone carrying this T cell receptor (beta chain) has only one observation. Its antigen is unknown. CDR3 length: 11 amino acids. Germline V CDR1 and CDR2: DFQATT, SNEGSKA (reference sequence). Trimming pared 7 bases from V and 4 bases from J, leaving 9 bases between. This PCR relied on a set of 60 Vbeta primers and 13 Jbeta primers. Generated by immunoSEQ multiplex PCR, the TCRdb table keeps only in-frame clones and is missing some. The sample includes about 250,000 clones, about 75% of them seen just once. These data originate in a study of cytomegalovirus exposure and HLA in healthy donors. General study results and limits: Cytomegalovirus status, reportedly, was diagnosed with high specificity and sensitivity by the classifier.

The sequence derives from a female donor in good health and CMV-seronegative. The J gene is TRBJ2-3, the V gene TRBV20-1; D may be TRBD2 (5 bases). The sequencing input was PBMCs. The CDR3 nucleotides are TGCAGTGGTAGCGAGTCAGATACGCAGTATTTT. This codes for CSGSESDTQYF.